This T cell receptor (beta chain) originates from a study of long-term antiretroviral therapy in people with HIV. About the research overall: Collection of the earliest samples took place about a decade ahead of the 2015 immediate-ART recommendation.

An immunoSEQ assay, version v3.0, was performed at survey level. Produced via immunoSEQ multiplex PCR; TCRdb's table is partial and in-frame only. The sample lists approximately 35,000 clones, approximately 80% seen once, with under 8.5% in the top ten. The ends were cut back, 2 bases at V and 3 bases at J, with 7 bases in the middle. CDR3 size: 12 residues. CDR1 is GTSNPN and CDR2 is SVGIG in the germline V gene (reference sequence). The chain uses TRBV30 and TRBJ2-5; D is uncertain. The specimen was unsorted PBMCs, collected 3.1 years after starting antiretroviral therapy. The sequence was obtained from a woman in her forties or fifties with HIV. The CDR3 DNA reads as TGTGCCTGGAGTCGTGCAGAAGAGACCCAGTACTTC. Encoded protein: CAWSRAEETQYF.